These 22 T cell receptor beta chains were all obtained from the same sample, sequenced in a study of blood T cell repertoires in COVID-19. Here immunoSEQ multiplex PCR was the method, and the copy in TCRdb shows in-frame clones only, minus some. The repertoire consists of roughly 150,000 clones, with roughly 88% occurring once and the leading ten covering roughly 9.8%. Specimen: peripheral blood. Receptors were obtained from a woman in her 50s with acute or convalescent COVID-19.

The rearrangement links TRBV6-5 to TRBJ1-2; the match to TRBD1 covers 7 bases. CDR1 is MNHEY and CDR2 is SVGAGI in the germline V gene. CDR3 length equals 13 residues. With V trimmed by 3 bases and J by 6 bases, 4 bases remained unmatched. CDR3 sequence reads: CASSYRTGDGYTF. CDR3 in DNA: TGTGCCAGCAGTTATAGGACAGGCGATGGCTACACCTTC.

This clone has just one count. The DNA of the CDR3 is TGCAGCGTTGCCAAGTCGCGGACACTGAACACTGAAGCTTTCTTT. The encoded protein is CSVAKSRTLNTEAFF. This sequence joins TRBV29-1 and TRBJ1-1, with D possibly matching TRBD1 (5 bases). The V end was cut by 4 bases, the J end by 0 bases, with 15 bases between. This CDR3 is 15 amino acids long. Germline CDR1 SQVTM, CDR2 ANQGSEA.

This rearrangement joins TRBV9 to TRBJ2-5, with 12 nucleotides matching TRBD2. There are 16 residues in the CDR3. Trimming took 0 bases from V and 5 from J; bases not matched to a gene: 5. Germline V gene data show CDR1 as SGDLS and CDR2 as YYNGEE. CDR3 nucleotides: TGTGCCAGCAGCGTAGCGCCTAGCGGGGGGGCGGAGACCCAGTACTTC. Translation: CASSVAPSGGAETQYF.

CDR3 amino acids: CATSRDYRNTEAFF. The CDR3 bases are TGTGCCACCAGCAGAGATTACAGGAACACTGAAGCTTTCTTT. The chain carries TRBV15 and TRBJ1-1; no clear D. The germline gives CDR1 LNHNV, CDR2 YYDKDF (reference sequence). Trimming took 0 bases from V and 1 from J, leaving 6 bases between them. The CDR3 consists of 14 residues.

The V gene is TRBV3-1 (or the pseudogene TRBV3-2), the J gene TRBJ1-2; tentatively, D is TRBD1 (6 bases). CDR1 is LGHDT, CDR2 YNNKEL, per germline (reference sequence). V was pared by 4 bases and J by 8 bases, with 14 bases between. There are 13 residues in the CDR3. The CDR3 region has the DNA TGTGCCAGCAGCCTCGGCGGGGGCCGGGGCTACACCTTC. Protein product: CASSLGGGRGYTF.

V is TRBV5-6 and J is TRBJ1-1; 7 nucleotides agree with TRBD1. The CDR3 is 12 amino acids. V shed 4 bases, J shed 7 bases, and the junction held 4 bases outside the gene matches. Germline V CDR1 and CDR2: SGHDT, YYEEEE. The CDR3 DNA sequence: TGTGCCAGCAGCGCCTACAGGGGTGAAGCTTTCTTT. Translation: CASSAYRGEAFF.

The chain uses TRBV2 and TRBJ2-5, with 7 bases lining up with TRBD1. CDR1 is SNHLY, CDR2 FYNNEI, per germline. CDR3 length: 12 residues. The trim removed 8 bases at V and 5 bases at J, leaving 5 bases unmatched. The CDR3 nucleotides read TGTGCCAGCGCAGGGGGTAGGGAGACCCAGTACTTC. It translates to CASAGGRETQYF.

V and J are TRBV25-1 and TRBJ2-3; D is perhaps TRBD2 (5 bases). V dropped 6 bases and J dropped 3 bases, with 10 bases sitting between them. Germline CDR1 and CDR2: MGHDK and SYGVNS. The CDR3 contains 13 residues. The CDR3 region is CASSRLATDTQYF. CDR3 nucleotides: TGTGCCAGCAGCCGTCTAGCAACAGATACGCAGTATTTT.

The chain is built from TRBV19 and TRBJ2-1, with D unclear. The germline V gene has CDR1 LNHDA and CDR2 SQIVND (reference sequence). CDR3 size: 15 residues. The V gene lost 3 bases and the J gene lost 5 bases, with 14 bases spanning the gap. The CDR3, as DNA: TGTGCCAGTAGTATTTTCCGCCAGGAAAACAATGAGCAGTTCTTC. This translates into CASSIFRQENNEQFF.

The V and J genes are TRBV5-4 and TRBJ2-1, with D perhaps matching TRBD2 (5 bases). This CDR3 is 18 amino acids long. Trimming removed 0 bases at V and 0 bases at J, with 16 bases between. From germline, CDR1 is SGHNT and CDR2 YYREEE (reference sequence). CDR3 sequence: CASSLEVQRRSSYNEQFF. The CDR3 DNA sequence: TGTGCCAGCAGCTTGGAAGTCCAGCGGCGAAGCTCCTACAATGAGCAGTTCTTC.

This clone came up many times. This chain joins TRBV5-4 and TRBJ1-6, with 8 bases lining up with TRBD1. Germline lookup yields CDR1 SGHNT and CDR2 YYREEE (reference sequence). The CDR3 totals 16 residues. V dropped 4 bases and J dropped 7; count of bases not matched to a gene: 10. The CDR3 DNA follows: TGTGCCAGCAGCCCGCAGCCGGACAGGGCCAATTCACCCCTCCACTTT. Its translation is CASSPQPDRANSPLHF.

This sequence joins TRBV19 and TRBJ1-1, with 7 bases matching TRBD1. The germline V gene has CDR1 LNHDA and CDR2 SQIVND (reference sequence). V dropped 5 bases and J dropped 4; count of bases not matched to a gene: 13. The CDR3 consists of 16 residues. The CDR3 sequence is CASSPDRLRAGTEAFF. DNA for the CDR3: TGTGCCAGTAGTCCGGACAGGTTAAGGGCGGGCACTGAAGCTTTCTTT.

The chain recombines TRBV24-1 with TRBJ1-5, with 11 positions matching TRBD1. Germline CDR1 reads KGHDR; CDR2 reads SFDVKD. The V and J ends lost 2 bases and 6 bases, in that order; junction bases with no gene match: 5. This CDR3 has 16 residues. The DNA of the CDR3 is TGTGCCACCAGTGATTGGGACAGGGGGTTCGGTCAGCCCCAGCATTTT. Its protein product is CATSDWDRGFGQPQHF.

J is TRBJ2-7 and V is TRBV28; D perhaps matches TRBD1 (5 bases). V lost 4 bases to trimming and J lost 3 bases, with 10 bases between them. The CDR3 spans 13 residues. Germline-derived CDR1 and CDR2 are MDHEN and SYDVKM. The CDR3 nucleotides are TGTGCCAGCAGTTCGCAGGGTAGCTACGAGCAGTACTTC. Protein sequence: CASSSQGSYEQYF.

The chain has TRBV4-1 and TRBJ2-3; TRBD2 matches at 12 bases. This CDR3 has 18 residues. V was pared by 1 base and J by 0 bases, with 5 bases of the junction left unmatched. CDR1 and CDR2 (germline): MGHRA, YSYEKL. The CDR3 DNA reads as TGCGCCAGCAGCCAAGTTGGGACTAGCGGGTCTAGCACAGATACGCAGTATTTT. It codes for CASSQVGTSGSSTDTQYF.

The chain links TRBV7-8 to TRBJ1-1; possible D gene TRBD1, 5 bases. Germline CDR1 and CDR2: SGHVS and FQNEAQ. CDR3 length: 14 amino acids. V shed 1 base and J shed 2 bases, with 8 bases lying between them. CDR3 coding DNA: TGTGCCAGCAGCTTAGTTCAGGGTAACACTGAAGCTTTCTTT. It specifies CASSLVQGNTEAFF. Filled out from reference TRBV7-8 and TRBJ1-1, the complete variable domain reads GAGVSQSPRYKVAKRGQDVALRCDPISGHVSLFWYQQALGQGPEFLTYFQNEAQLDKSGLPSDRFFAERPEGSVSTLKIQRTQQEDSAVYLCASSLVQGNTEAFFGQGTRLTVV.

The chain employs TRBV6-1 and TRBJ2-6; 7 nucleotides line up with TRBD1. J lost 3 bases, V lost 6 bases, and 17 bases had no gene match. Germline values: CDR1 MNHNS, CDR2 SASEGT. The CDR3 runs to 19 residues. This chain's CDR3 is CASSEHPLGTVRGANVLTF. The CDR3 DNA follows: TGTGCCAGCAGCGAACATCCGTTAGGGACAGTACGTGGGGCCAACGTCCTGACTTTC.

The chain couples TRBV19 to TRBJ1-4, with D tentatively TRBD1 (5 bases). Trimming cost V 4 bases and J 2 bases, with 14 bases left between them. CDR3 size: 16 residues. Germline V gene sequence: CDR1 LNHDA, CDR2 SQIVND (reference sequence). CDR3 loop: CASSTTGLRTNEKLFF. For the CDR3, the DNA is TGTGCCAGTAGTACTACAGGTCTCCGTACTAATGAAAAACTGTTTTTT.

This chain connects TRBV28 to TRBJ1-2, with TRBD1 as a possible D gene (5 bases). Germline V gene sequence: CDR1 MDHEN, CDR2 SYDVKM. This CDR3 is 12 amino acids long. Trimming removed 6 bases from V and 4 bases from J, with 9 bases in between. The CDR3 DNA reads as TGTGCCAGCAGAGACAGTATCTATGGCTACACCTTC. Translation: CASRDSIYGYTF.

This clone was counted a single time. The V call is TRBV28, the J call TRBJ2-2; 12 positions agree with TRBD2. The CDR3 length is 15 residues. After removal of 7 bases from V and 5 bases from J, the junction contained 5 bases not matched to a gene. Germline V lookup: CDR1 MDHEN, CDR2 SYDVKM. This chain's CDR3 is CASNYGTSGTGELFF. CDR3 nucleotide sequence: TGTGCCAGCAATTATGGGACTAGCGGGACCGGGGAGCTGTTTTTT.

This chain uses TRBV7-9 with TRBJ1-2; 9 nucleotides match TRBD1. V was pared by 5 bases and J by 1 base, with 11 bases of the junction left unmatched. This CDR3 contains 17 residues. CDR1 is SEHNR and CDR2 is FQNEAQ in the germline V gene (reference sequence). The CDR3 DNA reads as TGTGCCAGCAGCCCGGGACAGGGCAAAGGATTTAACTATGGCTACACCTTC. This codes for CASSPGQGKGFNYGYTF.

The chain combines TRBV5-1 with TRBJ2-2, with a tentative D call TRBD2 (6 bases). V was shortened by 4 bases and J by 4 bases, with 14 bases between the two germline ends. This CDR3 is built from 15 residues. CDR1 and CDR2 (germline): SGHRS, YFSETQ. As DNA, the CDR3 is TGCGCCAGCAGCCCACCGGGACTCGGCACCGGGGAGCTGTTTTTT. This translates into CASSPPGLGTGELFF.